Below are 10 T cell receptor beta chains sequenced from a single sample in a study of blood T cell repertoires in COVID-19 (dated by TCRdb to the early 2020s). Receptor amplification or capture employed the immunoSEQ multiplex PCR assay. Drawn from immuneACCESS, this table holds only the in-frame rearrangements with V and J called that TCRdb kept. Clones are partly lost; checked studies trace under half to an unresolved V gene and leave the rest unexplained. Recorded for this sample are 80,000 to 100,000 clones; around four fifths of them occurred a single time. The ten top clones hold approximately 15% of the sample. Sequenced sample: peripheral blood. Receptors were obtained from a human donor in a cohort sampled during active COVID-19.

The chain's CDR3 is CASSLGGFYGYTF. CDR3 nucleotides: TGCGCCAGCAGCTTAGGGGGCTTCTATGGCTACACCTTC. The rearrangement links TRBV5-1 to TRBJ1-2; TRBD1 matches at 7 bases. With V trimmed by 2 bases and J by 4 bases, 2 bases remained unmatched. Germline V gene lookup returns CDR1 SGHRS and CDR2 YFSETQ. The CDR3 is made up of 13 amino acids.

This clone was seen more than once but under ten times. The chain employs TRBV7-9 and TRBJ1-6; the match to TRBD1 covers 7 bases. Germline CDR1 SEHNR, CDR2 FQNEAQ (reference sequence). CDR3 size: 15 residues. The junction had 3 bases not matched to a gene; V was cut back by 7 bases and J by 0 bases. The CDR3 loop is CASTWDSSYNSPLHF. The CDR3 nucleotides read TGTGCCAGCACTTGGGACAGCTCCTATAATTCACCCCTCCACTTT.

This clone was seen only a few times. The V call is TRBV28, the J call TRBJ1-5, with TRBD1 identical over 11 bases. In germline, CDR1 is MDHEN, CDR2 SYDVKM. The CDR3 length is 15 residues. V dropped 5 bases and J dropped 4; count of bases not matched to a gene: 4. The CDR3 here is CASSGTGGLNQPQHF. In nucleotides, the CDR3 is TGTGCCAGCAGTGGGACAGGGGGTTTAAATCAGCCCCAGCATTTT. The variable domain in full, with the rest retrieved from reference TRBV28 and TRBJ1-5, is DVKVTQSSRYLVKRTGEKVFLECVQDMDHENMFWYRQDPGLGLRLIYFSYDVKMKEKGDIPEGYSVSREKKERFSLILESASTNQTSMYLCASSGTGGLNQPQHFGDGTRLSIL.

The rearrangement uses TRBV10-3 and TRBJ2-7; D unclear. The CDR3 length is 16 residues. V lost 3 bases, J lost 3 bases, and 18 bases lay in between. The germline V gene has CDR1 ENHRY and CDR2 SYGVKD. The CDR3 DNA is TGTGCCATCAGTGACGTCGGTGGTCCTGCTGGCTACGAGCAGTACTTC. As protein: CAISDVGGPAGYEQYF.

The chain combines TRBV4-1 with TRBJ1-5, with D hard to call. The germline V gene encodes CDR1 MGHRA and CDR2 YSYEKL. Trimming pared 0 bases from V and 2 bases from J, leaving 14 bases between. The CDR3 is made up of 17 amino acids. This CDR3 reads CASSQEFRSRGNQPQHF. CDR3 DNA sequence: TGCGCCAGCAGCCAAGAATTTCGTTCACGGGGCAATCAGCCCCAGCATTTT.

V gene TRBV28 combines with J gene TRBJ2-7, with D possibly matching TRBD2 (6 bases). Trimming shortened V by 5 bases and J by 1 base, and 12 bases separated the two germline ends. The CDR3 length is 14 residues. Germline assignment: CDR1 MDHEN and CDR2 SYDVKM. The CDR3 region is CASSALALSYEQYF. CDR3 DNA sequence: TGTGCCAGCAGTGCGCTAGCGTTGTCCTACGAGCAGTACTTC.

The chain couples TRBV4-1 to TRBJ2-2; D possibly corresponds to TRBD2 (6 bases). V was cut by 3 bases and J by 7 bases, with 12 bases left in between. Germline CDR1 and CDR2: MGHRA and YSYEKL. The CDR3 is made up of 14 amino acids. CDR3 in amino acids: CASSQDLAIGELFF. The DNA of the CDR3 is TGCGCCAGCAGCCAGGATCTAGCGATCGGGGAGCTGTTTTTT.

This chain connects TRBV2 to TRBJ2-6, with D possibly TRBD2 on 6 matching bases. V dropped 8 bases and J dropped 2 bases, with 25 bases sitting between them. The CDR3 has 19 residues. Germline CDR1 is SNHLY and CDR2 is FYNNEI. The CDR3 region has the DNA TGTGCCAGCCTTCGCGCTACGGGGGAGGTGGCTCCTGGGGCCAACGTCCTGACTTTC. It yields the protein CASLRATGEVAPGANVLTF. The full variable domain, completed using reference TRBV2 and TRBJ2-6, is EPEVTQTPSHQVTQMGQEVILRCVPISNHLYFYWYRQILGQKVEFLVSFYNNEISEKSEIFDDQFSVERPDGSNFTLKIRSTKLEDSAMYFCASLRATGEVAPGANVLTFGAGSRLTVL.

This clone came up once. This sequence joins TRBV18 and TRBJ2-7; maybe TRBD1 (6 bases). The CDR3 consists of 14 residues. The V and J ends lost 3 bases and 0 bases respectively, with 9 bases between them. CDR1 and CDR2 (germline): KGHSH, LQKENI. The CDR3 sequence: CASSPSRGSYEQYF. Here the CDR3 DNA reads TGTGCCAGCTCACCCTCCAGGGGCTCCTACGAGCAGTACTTC.

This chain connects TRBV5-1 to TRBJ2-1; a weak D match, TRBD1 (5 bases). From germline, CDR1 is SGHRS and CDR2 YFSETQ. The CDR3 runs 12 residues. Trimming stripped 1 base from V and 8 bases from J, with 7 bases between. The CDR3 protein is CASSLTTDEQFF. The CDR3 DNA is TGCGCCAGCAGCTTGACGACAGATGAGCAGTTCTTC.